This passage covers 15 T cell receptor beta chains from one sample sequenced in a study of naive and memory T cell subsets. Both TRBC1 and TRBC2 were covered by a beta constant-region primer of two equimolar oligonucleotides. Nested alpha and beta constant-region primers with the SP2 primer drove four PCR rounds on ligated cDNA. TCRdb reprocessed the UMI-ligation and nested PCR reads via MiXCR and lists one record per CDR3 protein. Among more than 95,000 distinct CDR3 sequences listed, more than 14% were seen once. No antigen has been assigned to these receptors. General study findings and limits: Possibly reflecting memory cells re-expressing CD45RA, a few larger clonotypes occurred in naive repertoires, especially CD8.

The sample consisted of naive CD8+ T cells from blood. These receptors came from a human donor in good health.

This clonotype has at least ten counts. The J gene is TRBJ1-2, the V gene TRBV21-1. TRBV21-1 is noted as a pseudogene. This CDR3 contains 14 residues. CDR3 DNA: TGTGCCAGCAGCAAACCGCGAGCTAACTATGGCTACACCTTC. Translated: CASSKPRANYGYTF.

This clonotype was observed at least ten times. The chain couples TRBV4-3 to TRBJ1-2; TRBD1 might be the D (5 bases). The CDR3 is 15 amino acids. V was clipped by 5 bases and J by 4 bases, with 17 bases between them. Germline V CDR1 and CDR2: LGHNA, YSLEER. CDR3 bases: TGCGCCAGCAGCTCCGACGGGTCTGGGGCCTATGGCTACACCTTC. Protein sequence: CASSSDGSGAYGYTF.

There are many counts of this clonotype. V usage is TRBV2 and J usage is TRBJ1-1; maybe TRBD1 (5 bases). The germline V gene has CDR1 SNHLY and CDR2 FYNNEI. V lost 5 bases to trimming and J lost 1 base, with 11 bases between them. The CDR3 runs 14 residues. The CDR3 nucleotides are TGTGCCAGCAGTTTTACCGACAGGAACACTGAAGCTTTCTTT. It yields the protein CASSFTDRNTEAFF.

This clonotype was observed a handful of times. The CDR3: CSVEEIRDFFKDTQYF. The CDR3 DNA sequence: TGCAGCGTTGAAGAAATAAGGGACTTCTTCAAAGATACGCAGTATTTT. The chain recombines TRBV29-1 with TRBJ2-3; D might be TRBD2 (6 bases). CDR3 length: 16 amino acids. Germline loops: CDR1 SQVTM, CDR2 ANQGSEA. V gave up 0 bases and J gave up 5 bases, with 18 bases separating them.

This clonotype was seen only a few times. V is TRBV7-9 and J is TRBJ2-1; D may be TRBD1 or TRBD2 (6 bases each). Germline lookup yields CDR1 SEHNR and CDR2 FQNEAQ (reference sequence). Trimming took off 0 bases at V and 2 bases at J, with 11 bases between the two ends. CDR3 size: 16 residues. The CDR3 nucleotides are TGTGCCAGCAGCTTAGCGTCAGGGGAGGCCTACAATGAGCAGTTCTTC. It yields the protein CASSLASGEAYNEQFF.

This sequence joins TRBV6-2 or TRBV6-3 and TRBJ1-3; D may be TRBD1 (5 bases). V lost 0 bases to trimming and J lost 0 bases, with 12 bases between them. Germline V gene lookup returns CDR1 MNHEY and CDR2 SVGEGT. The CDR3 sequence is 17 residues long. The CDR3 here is CASSYSPGMPSGNTIYF. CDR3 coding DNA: TGTGCCAGCAGTTACTCCCCAGGGATGCCCTCTGGAAACACCATATATTTT.

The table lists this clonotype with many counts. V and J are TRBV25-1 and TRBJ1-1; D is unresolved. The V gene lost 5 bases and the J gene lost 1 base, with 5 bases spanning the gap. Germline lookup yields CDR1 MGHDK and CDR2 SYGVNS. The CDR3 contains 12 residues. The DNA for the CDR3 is TGTGCCAGCAGTTACGGGAACACTGAAGCTTTCTTT. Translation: CASSYGNTEAFF.

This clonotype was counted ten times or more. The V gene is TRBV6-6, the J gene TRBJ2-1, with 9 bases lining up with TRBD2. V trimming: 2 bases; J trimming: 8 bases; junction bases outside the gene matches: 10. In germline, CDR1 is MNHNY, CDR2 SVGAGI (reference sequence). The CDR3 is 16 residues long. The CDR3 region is CASSYEGGGALDEQFF. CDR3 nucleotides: TGTGCCAGCAGTTACGAAGGCGGGGGGGCCTTGGATGAGCAGTTCTTC.

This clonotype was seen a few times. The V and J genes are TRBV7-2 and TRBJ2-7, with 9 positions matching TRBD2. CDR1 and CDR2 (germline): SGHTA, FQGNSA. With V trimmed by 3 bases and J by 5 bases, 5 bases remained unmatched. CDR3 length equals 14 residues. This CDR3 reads CASSFLAGYNEQYF. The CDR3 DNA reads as TGTGCCAGCAGCTTCCTAGCGGGGTATAACGAGCAGTACTTC. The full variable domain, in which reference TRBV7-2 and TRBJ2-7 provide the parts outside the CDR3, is GAGVSQSPSNKVTEKGKDVELRCDPISGHTALYWYRQSLGQGLEFLIYFQGNSAPDKSGLPSDRFSAERTGGSVSTLTIQRTQQEDSAVYLCASSFLAGYNEQYFGPGTRLTVT.

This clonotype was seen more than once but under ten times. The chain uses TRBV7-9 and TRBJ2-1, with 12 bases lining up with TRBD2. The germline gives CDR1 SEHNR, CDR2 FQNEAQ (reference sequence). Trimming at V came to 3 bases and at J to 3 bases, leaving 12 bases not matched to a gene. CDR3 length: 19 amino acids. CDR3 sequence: CASSFLAAGLAGIYNEQFF. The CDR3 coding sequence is TGTGCCAGCAGCTTTCTTGCCGCAGGACTAGCGGGAATCTACAATGAGCAGTTCTTC.

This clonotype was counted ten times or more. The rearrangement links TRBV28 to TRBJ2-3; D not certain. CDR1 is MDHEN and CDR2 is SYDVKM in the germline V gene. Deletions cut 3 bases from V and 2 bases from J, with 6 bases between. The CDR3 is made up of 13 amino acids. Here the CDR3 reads CASSLVLTDTQYF. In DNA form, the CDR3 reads TGTGCCAGCAGTTTGGTCCTCACAGATACGCAGTATTTT.

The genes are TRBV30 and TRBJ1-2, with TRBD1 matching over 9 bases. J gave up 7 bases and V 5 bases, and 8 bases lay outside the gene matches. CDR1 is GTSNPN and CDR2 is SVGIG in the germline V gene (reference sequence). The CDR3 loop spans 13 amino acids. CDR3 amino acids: CAWGPGQGLGYTF. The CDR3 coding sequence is TGTGCCTGGGGACCGGGACAGGGACTTGGCTACACCTTC.

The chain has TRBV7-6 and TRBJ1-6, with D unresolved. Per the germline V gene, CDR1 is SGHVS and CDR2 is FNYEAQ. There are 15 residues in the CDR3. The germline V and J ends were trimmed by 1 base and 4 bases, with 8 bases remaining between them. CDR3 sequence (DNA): TGTGCCAGCAGCTTAGAGACCACGTATAATTCACCCCTCCACTTT. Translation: CASSLETTYNSPLHF.

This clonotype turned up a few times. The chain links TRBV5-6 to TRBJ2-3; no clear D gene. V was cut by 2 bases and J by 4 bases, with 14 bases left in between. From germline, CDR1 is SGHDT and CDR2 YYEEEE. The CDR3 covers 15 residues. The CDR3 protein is CASSLLYMSADTQYF. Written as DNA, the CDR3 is TGTGCCAGCAGCTTATTGTATATGAGCGCAGATACGCAGTATTTT.

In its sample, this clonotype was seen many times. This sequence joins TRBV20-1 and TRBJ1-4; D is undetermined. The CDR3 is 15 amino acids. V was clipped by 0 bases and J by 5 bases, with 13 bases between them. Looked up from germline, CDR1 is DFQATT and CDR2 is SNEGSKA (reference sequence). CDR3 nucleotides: TGCAGTGCTAGAGATTACGGCCACGCGAATGAAAAACTGTTTTTT. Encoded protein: CSARDYGHANEKLFF.